This is a list of T cell receptor beta chains from one sample in a study of blood T cell repertoires in COVID-19. The repertoire was sequenced with immunoSEQ multiplex PCR; TCRdb's copy has only in-frame clones and lacks some. The profile covers about 60,000 clones, with approximately 84% appearing a single time and about 16% taken by the ten largest. The sample was peripheral blood. The receptors shown here come from a man between 60 and 70 years old with COVID-19, enrolled during active disease. The CDR3 runs from the conserved cysteine through the conserved F or W. D genes are given only for firm matches. Clone size is not always given. Where it is, it says once, few, many or a class for expanded clones.

J gene: TRBJ1-3; D gene: -; V gene: TRBV30; clone size: -; CDR3 DNA: TGTGCCTGGAGGGTGGGCGCCAGCTCTGGAAACACCATATATTTT; CDR3 protein: CAWRVGASSGNTIYF
J gene: TRBJ2-2; D gene: -; V gene: TRBV2; clone size: -; CDR3 DNA: TGTGCCAGCAGCCAGACAGGACCAAGCACCGGGGAGCTGTTTTTT; CDR3 protein: CASSQTGPSTGELFF
J gene: TRBJ2-5; D gene: TRBD2; V gene: TRBV5-1; clone size: once; CDR3 DNA: TGCGCCAGCAGCCGACTAGCGGAGGGGGAGACCCAGTACTTC; CDR3 protein: CASSRLAEGETQYF
J gene: TRBJ1-1; D gene: TRBD1; V gene: TRBV7-9; clone size: -; CDR3 DNA: TGTGCCAGCAGCTTACTGGCAGGGGGCGCGGACACTGAAGCTTTCTTT; CDR3 protein: CASSLLAGGADTEAFF
J gene: TRBJ2-1; D gene: TRBD2; V gene: TRBV14; clone size: -; CDR3 DNA: TGTGCCAGCAGCCCCGGGACTAGCGGGCGGCCGCAGTTCTTC; CDR3 protein: CASSPGTSGRPQFF
J gene: TRBJ2-3; D gene: TRBD2; V gene: TRBV7-2; clone size: -; CDR3 DNA: TGTGCCAGCAGCACTCGGTTAGCGGGACCCACAGATACGCAGTATTTT; CDR3 protein: CASSTRLAGPTDTQYF
J gene: TRBJ2-1; D gene: TRBD2; V gene: TRBV6-6; clone size: -; CDR3 DNA: TGTGCCAGCAGACCCCCGGGACTAGCCGTCAATGAGCAGTTCTTC; CDR3 protein: CASRPPGLAVNEQFF
J gene: TRBJ2-1; D gene: TRBD2; V gene: TRBV10-3; clone size: -; CDR3 DNA: TGTGCCATCAGTTTTAGCGGGAGTATGGACTCCTACAATGAGCAGTTCTTC; CDR3 protein: CAISFSGSMDSYNEQFF
J gene: TRBJ1-6; D gene: -; V gene: TRBV5-5; clone size: -; CDR3 DNA: TGTGCCAGCAGCTTGGGCGGCAGCTCCACCTATAATTCACCCCTCCACTTT; CDR3 protein: CASSLGGSSTYNSPLHF
J gene: TRBJ2-5; D gene: TRBD1; V gene: TRBV11-2; clone size: once; CDR3 DNA: TGTGCCAGCAGCTTAGGACAGGGGGAAGAGACCCAGTACTTC; CDR3 protein: CASSLGQGEETQYF
J gene: TRBJ2-5; D gene: -; V gene: TRBV5-1; clone size: -; CDR3 DNA: TGCGCCAGCAGCTTGGCGATAGCCGGGGAGACCCAGTACTTC; CDR3 protein: CASSLAIAGETQYF
J gene: TRBJ1-2; D gene: -; V gene: TRBV5-1; clone size: -; CDR3 DNA: TGCGCCAGCAGCCCGGGGGGGCCCGTGGTGGGGTATGGCTACACCTTC; CDR3 protein: CASSPGGPVVGYGYTF
J gene: TRBJ2-1; D gene: -; V gene: TRBV7-3; clone size: few; CDR3 DNA: TGTGCCAGCAGCCCTACACTAGGCGCGCAGTTCTTC; CDR3 protein: CASSPTLGAQFF
J gene: TRBJ1-1; D gene: TRBD1; V gene: TRBV6-4; clone size: -; CDR3 DNA: TGTGCCAGCAGTCCGACAGGGCACACTGAAGCTTTCTTT; CDR3 protein: CASSPTGHTEAFF
J gene: TRBJ1-2; D gene: TRBD1; V gene: TRBV7-9; clone size: -; CDR3 DNA: TGTGCCAGCAGCTCTCTGGACAGGAACTATGGCTACACCTTC; CDR3 protein: CASSSLDRNYGYTF